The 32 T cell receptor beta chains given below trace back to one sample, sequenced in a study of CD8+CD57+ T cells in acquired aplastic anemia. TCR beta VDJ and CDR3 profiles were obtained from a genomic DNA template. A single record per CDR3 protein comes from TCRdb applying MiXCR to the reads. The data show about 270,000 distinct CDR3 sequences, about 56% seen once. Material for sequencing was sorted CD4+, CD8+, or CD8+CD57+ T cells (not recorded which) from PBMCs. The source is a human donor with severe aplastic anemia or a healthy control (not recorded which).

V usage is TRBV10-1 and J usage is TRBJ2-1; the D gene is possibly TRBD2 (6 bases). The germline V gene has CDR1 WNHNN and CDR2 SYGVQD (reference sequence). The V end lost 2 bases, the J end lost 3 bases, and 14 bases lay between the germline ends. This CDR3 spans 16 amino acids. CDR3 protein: CASSEAGSGVYNEQFF. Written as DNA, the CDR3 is TGCGCCAGCAGTGAGGCTGGTAGCGGAGTCTACAATGAGCAGTTCTTC.

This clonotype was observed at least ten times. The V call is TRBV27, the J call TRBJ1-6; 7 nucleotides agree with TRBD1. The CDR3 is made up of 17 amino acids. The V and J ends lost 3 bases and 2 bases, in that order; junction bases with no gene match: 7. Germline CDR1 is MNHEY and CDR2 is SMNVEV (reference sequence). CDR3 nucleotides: TGTGCCAGCAGTTTTAGTCAGGGGGGGGCCTATAATTCACCCCTCCACTTT. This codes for CASSFSQGGAYNSPLHF.

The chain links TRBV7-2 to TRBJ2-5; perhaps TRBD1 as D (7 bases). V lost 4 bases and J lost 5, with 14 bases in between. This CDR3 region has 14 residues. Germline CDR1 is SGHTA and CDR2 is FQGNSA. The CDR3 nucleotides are TGTGCCAGCAGCTACTGGACAGGAGGGGAGACCCAGTACTTC. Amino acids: CASSYWTGGETQYF. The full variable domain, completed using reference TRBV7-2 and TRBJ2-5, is GAGVSQSPSNKVTEKGKDVELRCDPISGHTALYWYRQSLGQGLEFLIYFQGNSAPDKSGLPSDRFSAERTGGSVSTLTIQRTQQEDSAVYLCASSYWTGGETQYFGPGTRLLVL.

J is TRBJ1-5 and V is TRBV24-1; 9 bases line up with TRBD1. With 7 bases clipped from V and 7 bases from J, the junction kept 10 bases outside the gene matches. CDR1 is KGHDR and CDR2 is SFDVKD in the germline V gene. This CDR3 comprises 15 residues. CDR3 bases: TGTGCCACCAGGCGGGACAGGGTAATTTGGCAGCCCCAGCATTTT. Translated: CATRRDRVIWQPQHF.

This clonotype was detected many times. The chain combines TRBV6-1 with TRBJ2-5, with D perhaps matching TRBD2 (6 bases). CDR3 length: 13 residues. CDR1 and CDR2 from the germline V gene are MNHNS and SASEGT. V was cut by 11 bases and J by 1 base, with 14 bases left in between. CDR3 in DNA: TGTGCCGGGGGAACGGGGGTCCAAGAGACCCAGTACTTC. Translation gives CAGGTGVQETQYF.

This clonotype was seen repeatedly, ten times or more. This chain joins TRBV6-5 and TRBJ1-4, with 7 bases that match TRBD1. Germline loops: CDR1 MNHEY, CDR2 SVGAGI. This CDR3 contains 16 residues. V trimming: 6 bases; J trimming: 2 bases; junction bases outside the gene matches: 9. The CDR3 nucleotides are TGTGCCAGCAGCAGGACAGGTTGGGGTACTAATGAAAAACTGTTTTTT. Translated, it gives CASSRTGWGTNEKLFF.

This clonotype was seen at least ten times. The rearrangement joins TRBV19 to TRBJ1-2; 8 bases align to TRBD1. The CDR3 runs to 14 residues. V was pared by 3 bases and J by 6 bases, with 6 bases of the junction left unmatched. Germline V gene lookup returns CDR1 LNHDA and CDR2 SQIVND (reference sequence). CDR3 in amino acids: CASSISDREDGYTF. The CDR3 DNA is TGTGCCAGTAGTATCTCGGACAGGGAGGATGGCTACACCTTC.

This CDR3 is CASSPDKYSGNTIYF. The CDR3 coding sequence is TGTGCCAGCAGCCCCGACAAATACTCTGGAAACACCATATATTTT. The V gene is TRBV2, the J gene TRBJ1-3; D call uncertain. CDR1 is SNHLY, CDR2 FYNNEI, per germline. With 6 bases removed from V and 0 bases from J, the gap between germline ends came to 12 bases. This CDR3 spans 15 amino acids.

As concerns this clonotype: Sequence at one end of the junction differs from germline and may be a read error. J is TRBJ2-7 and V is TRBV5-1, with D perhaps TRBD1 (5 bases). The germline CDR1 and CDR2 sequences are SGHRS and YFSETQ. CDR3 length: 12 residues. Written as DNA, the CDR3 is TGCGCCAGCATCTTGGCAGGGTACGAGCAGTACTTC. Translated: CASILAGYEQYF.

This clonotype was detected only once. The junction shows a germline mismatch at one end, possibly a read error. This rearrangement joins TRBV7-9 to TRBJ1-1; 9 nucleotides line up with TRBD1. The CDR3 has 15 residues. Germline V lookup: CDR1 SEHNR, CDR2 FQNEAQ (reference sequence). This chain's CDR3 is CASSLGQGMNTEAFF. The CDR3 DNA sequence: TGTGCTAGCAGCTTAGGACAGGGGATGAACACTGAAGCTTTCTTT.

The CDR3 region is CASSRDSPTSTDTQYF. In DNA, the CDR3 is TGTGCCAGTAGTCGCGACTCTCCAACTAGCACAGATACGCAGTATTTT. The chain has TRBV19 and TRBJ2-3; D unresolved. The germline CDR1 and CDR2 sequences are LNHDA and SQIVND (reference sequence). The CDR3 loop spans 16 amino acids. Trimming cost V 5 bases and J 0 bases, with 15 bases left between them.

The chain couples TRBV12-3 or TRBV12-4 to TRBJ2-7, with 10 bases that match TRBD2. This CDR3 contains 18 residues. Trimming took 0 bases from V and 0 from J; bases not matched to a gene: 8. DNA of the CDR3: TGTGCCAGCAGTTTAGCTAGCGGGGGGTTATCGCCCTCCTACGAGCAGTACTTC. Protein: CASSLASGGLSPSYEQYF.

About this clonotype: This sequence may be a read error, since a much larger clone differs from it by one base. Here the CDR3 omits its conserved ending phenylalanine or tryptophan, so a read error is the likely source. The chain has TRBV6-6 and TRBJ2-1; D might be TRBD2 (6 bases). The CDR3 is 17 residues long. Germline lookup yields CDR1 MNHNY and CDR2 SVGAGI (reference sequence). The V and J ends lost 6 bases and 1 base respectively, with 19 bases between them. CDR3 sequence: CASSPLRSSESYNEQFI. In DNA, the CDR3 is TGTGCCAGCAGCCCCCTCCGATCTAGCGAGTCCTACAATGAGCAGTTCATC.

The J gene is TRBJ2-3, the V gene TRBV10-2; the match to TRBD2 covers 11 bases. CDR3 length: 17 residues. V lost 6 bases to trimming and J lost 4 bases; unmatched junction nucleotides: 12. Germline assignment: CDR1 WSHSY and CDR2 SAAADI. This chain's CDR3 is CASSREAGTSGPDTQYF. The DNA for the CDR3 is TGCGCCAGCAGCCGTGAAGCCGGGACTAGCGGACCAGATACGCAGTATTTT.

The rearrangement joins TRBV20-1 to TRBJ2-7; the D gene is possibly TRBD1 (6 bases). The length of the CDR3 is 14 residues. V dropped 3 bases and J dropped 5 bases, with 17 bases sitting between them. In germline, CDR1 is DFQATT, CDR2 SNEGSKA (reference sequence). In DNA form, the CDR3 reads TGCAGTGCTAGGATGCAGGGGCTCTGGAACGAGCAGTACTTC. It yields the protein CSARMQGLWNEQYF.

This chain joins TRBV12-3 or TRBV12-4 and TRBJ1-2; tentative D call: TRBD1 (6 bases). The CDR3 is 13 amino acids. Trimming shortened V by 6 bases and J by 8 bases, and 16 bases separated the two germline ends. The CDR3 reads CASSGQMMGGYTF. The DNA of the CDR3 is TGTGCCAGCAGCGGACAGATGATGGGAGGCTACACCTTC.

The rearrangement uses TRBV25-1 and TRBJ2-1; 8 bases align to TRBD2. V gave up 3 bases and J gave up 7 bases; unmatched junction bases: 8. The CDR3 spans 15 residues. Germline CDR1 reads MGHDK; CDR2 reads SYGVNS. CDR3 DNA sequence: TGTGCCAGCAGTGACGGACTAGCCTCAAGGAATGAGCAGTTCTTC. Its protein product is CASSDGLASRNEQFF. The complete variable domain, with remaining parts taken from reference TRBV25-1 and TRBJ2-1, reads EADIYQTPRYLVIGTGKKITLECSQTMGHDKMYWYQQDPGMELHLIHYSYGVNSTEKGDLSSESTVSRIRTEHFPLTLESARPSHTSQYLCASSDGLASRNEQFFGPGTRLTVL.

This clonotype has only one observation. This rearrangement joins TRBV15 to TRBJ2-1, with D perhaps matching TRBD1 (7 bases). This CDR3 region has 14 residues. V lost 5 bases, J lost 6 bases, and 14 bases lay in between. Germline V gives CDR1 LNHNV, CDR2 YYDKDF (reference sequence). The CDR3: CATSPQGGGNEQFF. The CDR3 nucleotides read TGTGCCACCAGCCCCCAGGGGGGAGGCAATGAGCAGTTCTTC. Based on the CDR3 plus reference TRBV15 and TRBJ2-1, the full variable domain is DAMVIQNPRYQVTQFGKPVTLSCSQTLNHNVMYWYQQKSSQAPKLLFHYYDKDFNNEADTPDNFQSRRPNTSFCFLDIRSPGLGDTAMYLCATSPQGGGNEQFFGPGTRLTVL.

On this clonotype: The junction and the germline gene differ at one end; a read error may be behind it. CDR3 residues: CASTLPGFEQYF. In DNA, the CDR3 is TGTGCCAGCACCTTACCAGGGTTCGAGCAGTACTTC. This chain uses TRBV7-8 with TRBJ2-7, with D perhaps matching TRBD1 (5 bases). The CDR3 sequence is 12 residues long. The germline V gene has CDR1 SGHVS and CDR2 FQNEAQ.

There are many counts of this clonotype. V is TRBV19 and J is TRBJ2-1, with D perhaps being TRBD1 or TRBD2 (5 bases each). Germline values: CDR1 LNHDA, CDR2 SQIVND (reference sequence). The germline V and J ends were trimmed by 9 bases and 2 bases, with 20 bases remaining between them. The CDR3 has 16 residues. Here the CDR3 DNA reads TGTGCCAGCTGTGAAGCGGCAGGGCCGACCTACAATGAGCAGTTCTTC. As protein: CASCEAAGPTYNEQFF.

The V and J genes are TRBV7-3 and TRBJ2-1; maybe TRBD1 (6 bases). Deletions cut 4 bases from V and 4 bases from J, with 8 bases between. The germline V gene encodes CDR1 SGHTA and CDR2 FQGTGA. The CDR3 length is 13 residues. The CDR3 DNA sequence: TGTGCCAGCAGCTGGGGACAATACAATGAGCAGTTCTTC. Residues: CASSWGQYNEQFF.

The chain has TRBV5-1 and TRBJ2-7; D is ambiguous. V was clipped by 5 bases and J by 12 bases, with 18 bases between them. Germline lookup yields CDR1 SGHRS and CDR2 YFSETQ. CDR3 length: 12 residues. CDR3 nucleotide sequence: TGCGCCAGCAGGAACGAACACCCTTTATGGTACTTC. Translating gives CASRNEHPLWYF.

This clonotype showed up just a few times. DNA for the CDR3: TGTGCCAGCAGCCCCGGCCGGGAGCTGTTTTTT. Encoded protein: CASSPGRELFF. This chain connects TRBV11-3 to TRBJ2-2; no reliable D call. Per the germline V gene, CDR1 is SGHNT and CDR2 is YENEEA. The V end lost 5 bases, the J end lost 9 bases, and 7 bases lay between the germline ends. The CDR3 has 11 amino acids. Full variable domain (outside the CDR3, taken from reference TRBV11-3 and TRBJ2-2): EAGVVQSPRYKIIEKKQPVAFWCNPISGHNTLYWYLQNLGQGPELLIRYENEEAVDDSQLPKDRFSAERLKGVDSTLKIQPAELGDSAVYLCASSPGRELFFGEGSRLTVL.

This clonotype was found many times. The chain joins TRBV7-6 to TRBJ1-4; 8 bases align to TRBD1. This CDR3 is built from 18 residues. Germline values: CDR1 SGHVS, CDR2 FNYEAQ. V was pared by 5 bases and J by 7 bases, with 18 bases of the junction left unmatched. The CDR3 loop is CASSLGQGAMVRSEKLFF. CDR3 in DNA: TGTGCCAGCAGCCTCGGGCAGGGGGCGATGGTACGGAGTGAAAAACTGTTTTTT.

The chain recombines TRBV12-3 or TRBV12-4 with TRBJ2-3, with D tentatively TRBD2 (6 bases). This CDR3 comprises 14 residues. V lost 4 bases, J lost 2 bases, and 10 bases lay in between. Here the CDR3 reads CASSSGLNTDTQYF. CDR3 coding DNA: TGTGCCAGCAGTTCGGGACTGAACACAGATACGCAGTATTTT.

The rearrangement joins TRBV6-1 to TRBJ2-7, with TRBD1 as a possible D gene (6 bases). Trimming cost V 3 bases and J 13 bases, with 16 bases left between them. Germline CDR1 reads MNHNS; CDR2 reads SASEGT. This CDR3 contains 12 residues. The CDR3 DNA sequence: TGTGCCAGCAGTGACTTTGGGCAGGGGCCATACTTC. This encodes CASSDFGQGPYF.

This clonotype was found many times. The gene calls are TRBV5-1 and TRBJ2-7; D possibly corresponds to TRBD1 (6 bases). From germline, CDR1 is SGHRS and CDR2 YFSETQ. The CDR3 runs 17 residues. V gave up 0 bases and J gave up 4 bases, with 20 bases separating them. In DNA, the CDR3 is TGCGCCAGCAGCTTGGGGTTGGATGGGGGCGATCCTTACGAGCAGTACTTC. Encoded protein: CASSLGLDGGDPYEQYF.

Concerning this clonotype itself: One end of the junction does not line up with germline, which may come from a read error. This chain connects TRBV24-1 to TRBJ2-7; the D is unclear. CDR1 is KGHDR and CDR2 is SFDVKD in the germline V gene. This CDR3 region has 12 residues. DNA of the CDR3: TGTTCCACCAGTGGAGATTCCTACGAGCAGTACTTC. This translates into CSTSGDSYEQYF.

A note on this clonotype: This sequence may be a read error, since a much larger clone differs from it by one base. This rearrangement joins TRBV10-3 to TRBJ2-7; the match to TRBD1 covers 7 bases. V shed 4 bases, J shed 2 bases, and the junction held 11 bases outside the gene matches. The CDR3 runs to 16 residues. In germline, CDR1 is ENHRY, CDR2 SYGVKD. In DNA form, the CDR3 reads TGTGCCATCAGTGGGTCCCCGACAGGGCTAGCCTACGAGCAGTACTTC. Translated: CAISGSPTGLAYEQYF.

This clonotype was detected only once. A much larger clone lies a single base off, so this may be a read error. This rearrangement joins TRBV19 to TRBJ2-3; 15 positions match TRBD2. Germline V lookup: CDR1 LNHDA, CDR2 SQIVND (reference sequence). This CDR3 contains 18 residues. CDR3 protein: CASSFSGTSGGRGDMQYF. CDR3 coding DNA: TGTGCCAGTAGTTTCTCCGGGACTAGCGGGGGGAGGGGAGATATGCAGTATTTT.

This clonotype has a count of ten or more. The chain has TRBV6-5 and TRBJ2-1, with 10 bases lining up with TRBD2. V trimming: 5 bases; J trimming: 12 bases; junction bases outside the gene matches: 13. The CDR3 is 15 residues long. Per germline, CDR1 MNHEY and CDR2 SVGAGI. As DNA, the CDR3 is TGTGCCAGCAGTCTTCTAGCGGGGGCTGTGTTGGGGCAGTTCTTC. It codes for CASSLLAGAVLGQFF.

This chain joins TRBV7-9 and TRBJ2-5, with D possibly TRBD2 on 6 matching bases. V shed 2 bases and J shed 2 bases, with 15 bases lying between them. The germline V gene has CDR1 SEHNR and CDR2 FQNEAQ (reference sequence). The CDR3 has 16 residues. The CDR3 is CASSLSTSRRQETQYF. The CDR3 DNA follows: TGTGCCAGCAGCTTATCTACTAGCCGACGACAAGAGACCCAGTACTTC.